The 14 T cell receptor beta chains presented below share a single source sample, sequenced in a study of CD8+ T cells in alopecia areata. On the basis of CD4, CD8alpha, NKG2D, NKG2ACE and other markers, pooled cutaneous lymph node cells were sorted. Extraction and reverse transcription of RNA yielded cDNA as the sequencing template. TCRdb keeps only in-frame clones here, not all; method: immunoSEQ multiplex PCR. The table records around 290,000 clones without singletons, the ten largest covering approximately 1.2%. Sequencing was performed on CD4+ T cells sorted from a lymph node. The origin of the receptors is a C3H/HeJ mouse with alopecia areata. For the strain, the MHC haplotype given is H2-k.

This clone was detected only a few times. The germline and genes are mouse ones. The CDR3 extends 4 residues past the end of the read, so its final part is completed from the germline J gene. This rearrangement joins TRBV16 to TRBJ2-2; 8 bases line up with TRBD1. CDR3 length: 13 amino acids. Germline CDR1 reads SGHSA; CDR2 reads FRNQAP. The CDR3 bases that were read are TGTGCAAGCAGCTTCCGACAGGGGGGG. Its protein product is CASSFRQGG. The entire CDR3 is CASSFRQGGQLYF. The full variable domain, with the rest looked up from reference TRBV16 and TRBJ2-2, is NAGVIQTPRHKVTGKGQEATLWCEPISGHSAVFWYRQTIVQGLEFLTYFRNQAPIDDSGMPKERFSAQMPNQSHSTLKIQSTQPQDSAVYLCASSFRQGGQLYFGEGSKLTVL.

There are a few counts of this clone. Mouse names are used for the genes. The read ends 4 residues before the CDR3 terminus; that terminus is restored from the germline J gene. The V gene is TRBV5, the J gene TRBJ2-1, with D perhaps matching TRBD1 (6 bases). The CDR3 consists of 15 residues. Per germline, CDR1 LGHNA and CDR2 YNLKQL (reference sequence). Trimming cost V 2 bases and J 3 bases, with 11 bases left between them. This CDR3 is CASSQQQGGYAEQFF. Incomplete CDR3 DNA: TGTGCCAGCAGCCAACAACAGGGCGGCTATGCT.

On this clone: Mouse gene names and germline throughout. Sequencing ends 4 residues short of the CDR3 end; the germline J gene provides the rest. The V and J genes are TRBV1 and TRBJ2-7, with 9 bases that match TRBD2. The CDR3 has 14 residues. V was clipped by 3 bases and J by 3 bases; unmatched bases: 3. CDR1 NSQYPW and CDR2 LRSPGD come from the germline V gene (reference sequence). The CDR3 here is CTCSATGGFYEQYF. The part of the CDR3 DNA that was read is TGCACCTGCAGTGCTACTGGGGGGTTCTAT. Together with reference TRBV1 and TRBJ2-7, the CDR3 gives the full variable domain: VTLLEQNPRWRLVPRGQAVNLRCILKNSQYPWMSWYQQDLQKQLQWLFTLRSPGDKEVKSLPGADYLATRVTDTELRLQVANMSQGRTLYCTCSATGGFYEQYFGPGTRLTVL.

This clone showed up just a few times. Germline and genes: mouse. Incomplete CDR3 DNA: TGTGCCAGCAGCCAAATTTATAATTCGCCC. Translation: CASSQIYNSP. The full CDR3 protein reads CASSQIYNSPLYF. The V call is TRBV5, the J call TRBJ1-6, with D hard to call. The CDR3 is cut off 3 residues early in the read; its end comes from the germline J gene. TRBJ1-6 has ORF status, its function being uncertain. Trimming took 2 bases from V and 4 from J, leaving 3 bases between them. Germline V gene lookup returns CDR1 LGHNA and CDR2 YNLKQL (reference sequence). The CDR3 runs to 13 residues.

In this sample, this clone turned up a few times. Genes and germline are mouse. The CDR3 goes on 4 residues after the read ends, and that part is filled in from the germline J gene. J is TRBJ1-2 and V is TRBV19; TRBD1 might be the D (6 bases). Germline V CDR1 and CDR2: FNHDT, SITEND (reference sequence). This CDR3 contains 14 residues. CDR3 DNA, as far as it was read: TGTGCCAGCAGTCCCCGCAGGGGAGGGTCC. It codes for CASSPRRGGS. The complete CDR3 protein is CASSPRRGGSDYTF.

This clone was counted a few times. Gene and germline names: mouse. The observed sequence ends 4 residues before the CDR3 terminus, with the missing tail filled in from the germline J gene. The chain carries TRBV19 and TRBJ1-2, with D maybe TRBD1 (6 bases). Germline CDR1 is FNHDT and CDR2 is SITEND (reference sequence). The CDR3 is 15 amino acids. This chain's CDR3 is CASSIGTGGARDYTF. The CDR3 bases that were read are TGTGCCAGCAGTATAGGAACTGGGGGGGCGCGC.

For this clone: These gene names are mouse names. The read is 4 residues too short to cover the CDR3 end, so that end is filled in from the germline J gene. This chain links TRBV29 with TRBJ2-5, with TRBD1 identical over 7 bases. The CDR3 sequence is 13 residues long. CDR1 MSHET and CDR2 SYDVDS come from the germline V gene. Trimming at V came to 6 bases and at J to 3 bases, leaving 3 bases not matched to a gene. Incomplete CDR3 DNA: TGTGCTAGCAGGCCGGGACAGCAAGAC. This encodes CASRPGQQD. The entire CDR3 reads CASRPGQQDTQYF.

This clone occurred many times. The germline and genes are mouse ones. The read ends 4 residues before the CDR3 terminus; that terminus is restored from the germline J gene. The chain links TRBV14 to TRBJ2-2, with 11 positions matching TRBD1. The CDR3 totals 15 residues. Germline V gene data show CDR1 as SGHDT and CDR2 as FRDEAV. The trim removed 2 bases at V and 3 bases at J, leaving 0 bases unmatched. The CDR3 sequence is CASSLGQGDTGQLYF. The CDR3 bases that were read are TGTGCCAGCAGTTTGGGACAGGGGGACACCGGG.

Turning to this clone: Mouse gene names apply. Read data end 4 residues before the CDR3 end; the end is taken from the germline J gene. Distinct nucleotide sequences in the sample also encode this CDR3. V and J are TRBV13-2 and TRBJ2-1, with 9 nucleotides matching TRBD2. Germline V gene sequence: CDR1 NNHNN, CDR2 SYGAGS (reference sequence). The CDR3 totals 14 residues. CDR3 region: CASGDAWGGAEQFF. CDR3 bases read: TGTGCCAGCGGTGATGCTTGGGGGGGCGCT.

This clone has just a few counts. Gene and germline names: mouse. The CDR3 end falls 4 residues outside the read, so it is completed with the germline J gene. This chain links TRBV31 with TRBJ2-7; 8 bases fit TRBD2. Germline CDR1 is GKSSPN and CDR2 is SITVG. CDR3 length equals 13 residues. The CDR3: CAWSQGGRDEQYF. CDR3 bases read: TGTGCCTGGAGTCAGGGGGGGCGCGAT.

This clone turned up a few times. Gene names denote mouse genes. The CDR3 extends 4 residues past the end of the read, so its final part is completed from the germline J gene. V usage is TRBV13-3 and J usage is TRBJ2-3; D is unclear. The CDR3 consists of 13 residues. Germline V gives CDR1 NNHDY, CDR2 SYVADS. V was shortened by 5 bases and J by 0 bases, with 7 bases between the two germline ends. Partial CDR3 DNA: TGTGCCAGCAGCCTATCTAGTGCAGAA. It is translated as CASSLSSAE. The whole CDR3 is CASSLSSAETLYF.

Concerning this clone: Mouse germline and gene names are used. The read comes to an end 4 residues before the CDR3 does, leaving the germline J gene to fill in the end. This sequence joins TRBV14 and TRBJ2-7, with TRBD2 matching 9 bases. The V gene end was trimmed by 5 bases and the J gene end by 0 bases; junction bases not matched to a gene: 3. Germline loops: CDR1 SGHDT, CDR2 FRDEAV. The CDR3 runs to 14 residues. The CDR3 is CASRLTGGSYEQYF. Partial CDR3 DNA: TGTGCCAGCAGACTGACTGGGGGCTCCTAT.

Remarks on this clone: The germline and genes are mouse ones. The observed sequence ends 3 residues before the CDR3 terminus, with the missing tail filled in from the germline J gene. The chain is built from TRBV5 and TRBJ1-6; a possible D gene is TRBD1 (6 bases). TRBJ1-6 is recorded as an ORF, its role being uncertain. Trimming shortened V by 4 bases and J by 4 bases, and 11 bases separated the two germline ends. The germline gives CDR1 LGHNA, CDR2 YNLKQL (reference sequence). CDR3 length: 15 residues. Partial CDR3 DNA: TGTGCCAGCAGCCCCCTGGACAGATATAATTCGCCC. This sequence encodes CASSPLDRYNSP. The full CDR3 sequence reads CASSPLDRYNSPLYF.

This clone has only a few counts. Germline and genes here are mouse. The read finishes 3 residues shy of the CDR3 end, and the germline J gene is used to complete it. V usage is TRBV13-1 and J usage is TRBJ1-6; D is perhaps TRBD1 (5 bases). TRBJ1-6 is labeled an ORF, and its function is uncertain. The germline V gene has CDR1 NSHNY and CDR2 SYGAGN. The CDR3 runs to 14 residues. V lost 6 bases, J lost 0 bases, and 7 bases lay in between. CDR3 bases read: TGTGCCAGCAAGCAGGGTTCCTATAATTCGCCC. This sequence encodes CASKQGSYNSP. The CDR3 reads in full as CASKQGSYNSPLYF.